The sequence of this T cell receptor beta chain was determined in a study of blood T cell repertoires in COVID-19. Sequencing was performed with immunoSEQ multiplex PCR; in TCRdb, only in-frame clones are kept and a portion is missing. This sample has some 180,000 clones, with approximately 80% found just once. Germline CDR1 and CDR2: MDHEN and SYDVKM. The CDR3 length is 24 residues. The V and J ends lost 5 bases and 9 bases, in that order; junction bases with no gene match: 38. This chain uses TRBV28 with TRBJ2-1; 9 bases match TRBD1. The origin of this receptor is a woman aged 40 to 50 with COVID-19, enrolled during active disease. Sequencing was done on a sample of peripheral blood. DNA for the CDR3: TGTGCCAGCAGTACCTTCTCGGGACAGGGTTTTTCCGTTTTTCGGGGCGGGGCGGTCGGTGAGCAGTTCTTC. Translating gives CASSTFSGQGFSVFRGGAVGEQFF.